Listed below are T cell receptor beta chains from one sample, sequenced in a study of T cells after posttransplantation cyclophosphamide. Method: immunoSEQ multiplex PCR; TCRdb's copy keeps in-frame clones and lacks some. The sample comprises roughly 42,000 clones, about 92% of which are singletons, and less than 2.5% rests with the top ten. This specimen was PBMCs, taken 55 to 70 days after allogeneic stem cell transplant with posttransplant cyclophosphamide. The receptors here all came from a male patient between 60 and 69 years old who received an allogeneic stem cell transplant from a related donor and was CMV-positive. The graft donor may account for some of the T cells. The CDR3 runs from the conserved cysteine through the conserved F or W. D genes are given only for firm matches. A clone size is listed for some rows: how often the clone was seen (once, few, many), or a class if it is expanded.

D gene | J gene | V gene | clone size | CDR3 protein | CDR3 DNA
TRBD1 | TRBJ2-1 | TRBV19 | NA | CASSVTRTGASSYNEQFF | TGTGCCAGTAGTGTCACCCGGACAGGGGCGAGCTCCTACAATGAGCAGTTCTTC
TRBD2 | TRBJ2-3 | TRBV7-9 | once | CASSLAGGKADTQYF | TGTGCCAGCAGCTTAGCGGGGGGGAAAGCAGATACGCAGTATTTT
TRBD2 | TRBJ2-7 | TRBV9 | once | CASSPRSGGTYEQYF | TGTGCCAGCAGCCCCAGGAGCGGGGGAACTTACGAGCAGTACTTC
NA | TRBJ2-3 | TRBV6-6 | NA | CASSYQERSTDTQYF | TGTGCCAGCAGTTACCAGGAAAGGAGCACAGATACGCAGTATTTT
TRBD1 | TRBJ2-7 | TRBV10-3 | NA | CAISLGQGNEQYF | TGTGCCATCAGCCTGGGACAGGGTAACGAGCAGTACTTC
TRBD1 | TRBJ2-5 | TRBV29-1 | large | CSVETWTGQHQETQYF | TGCAGCGTTGAAACCTGGACAGGGCAACACCAAGAGACCCAGTACTTC
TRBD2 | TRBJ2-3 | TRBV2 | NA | CASSGSGGTDTQYF | TGTGCCAGCAGTGGTAGCGGGGGGACAGATACGCAGTATTTT
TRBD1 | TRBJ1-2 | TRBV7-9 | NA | CASSFGTGVGYTF | TGTGCCAGCAGCTTTGGGACAGGGGTCGGCTACACCTTC
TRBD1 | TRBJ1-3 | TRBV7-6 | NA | CASSRGTGSISGNTIYF | TGTGCCAGCAGCAGAGGGACAGGGAGCATCTCTGGAAACACCATATATTTT
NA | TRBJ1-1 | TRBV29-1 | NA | CASRGDTEAFF | TGCGCATCCCGGGGGGACACTGAAGCTTTCTTT
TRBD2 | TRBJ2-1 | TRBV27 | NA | CASSFFYSGGAFNEQFF | TGTGCCAGCAGTTTTTTCTATAGCGGGGGGGCCTTCAATGAGCAGTTCTTC
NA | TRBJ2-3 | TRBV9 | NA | CASSVARDTDTQYF | TGTGCCAGCAGCGTAGCCCGGGACACAGATACGCAGTATTTT
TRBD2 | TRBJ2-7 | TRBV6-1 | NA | CASRTLAGGLEQYF | TGTGCCAGCAGAACTCTAGCGGGGGGACTCGAGCAGTACTTC
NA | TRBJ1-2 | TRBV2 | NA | CASRDSGSLRGYTF | TGTGCCAGCAGAGACTCCGGGAGCTTAAGGGGCTACACCTTC
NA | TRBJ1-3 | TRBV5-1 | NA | CASSLVGGLSGNTIYF | TGCGCCAGCAGCTTGGTAGGAGGCCTCTCTGGAAACACCATATATTTT
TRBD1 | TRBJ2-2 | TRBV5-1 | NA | CASSDRGRNGELFF | TGCGCCAGCAGCGACAGGGGGCGGAACGGGGAGCTGTTTTTT
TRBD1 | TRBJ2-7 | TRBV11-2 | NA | CASSLVNRDRVYEQYF | TGTGCCAGCAGCTTAGTGAACCGGGACAGGGTCTACGAGCAGTACTTC
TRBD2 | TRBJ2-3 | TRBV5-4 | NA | CASSPRTSGGATDTQYF | TGTGCCAGCAGCCCCCGGACTAGCGGGGGGGCAACAGATACGCAGTATTTT
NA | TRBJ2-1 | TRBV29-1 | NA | CSSLRGNEQFF | TGCAGCTCTCTACGCGGTAATGAGCAGTTCTTC
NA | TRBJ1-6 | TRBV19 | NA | CASSIQKRGIDSPLHF | TGTGCCAGTAGTATTCAGAAGAGGGGGATTGATTCACCCCTCCACTTT
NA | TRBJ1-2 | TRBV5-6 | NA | CASSLGGVNYGYTF | TGTGCCAGCAGCTTGGGCGGTGTAAACTATGGCTACACCTTC
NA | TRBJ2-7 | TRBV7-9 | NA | CASSLPESSYEQYF | TGTGCCAGCAGCTTACCAGAAAGCTCCTACGAGCAGTACTTC
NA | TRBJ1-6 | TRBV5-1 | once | CASSSHYPGGDNSPLHF | TGCGCCAGCAGCTCCCATTACCCCGGGGGAGATAATTCACCCCTCCACTTT
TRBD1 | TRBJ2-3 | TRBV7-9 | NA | CASSPGQYSTDTQYF | TGTGCCAGCAGCCCGGGACAGTATAGCACAGATACGCAGTATTTT
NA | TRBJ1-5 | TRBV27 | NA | CASRAGGNQPGPQHF | TGTGCCAGCAGAGCCGGGGGAAATCAGCCAGGTCCCCAGCATTTT
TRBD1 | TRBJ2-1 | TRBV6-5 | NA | CASSKTGSSYNEQFF | TGTGCCAGCAGTAAGACAGGGAGCTCCTACAATGAGCAGTTCTTC
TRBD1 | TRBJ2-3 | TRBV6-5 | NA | CAARRDRVTDTQYF | TGTGCCGCACGCCGGGACAGGGTCACAGATACGCAGTATTTT
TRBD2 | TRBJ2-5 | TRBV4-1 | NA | CASSQDRSLAGGRETQYF | TGCGCCAGCAGCCAAGATCGGTCCCTAGCGGGGGGGCGGGAGACCCAGTACTTC
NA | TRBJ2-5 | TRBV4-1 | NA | CASSQALSQETQYF | TGCGCCAGCAGCCAAGCTTTGTCTCAGGAGACCCAGTACTTC
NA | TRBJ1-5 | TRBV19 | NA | CASTGINQPQHF | TGTGCCAGTACAGGAATTAATCAGCCCCAGCATTTT
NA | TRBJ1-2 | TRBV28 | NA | CASHMGGENYGYTF | TGTGCCAGCCACATGGGGGGGGAGAACTATGGCTACACCTTC
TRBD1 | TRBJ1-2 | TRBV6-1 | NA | CASREKDREEGYTF | TGTGCCAGCAGAGAAAAAGACAGGGAGGAAGGCTACACCTTC
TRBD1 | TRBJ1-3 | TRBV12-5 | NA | CASGADRGGNTIYF | TGTGCTAGTGGTGCGGACAGGGGTGGAAACACCATATATTTT
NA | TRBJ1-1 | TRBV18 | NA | CASSPGASLEAFF | TGTGCCAGCTCACCGGGGGCTTCACTTGAAGCTTTCTTT
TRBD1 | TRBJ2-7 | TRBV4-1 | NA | CASSQPLGQGVIYEQYF | TGCGCCAGCAGCCAACCCCTGGGACAGGGGGTGATCTACGAGCAGTACTTC
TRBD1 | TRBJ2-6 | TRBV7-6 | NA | CASESSTGDPRVLTF | TGTGCCAGCGAAAGCTCAACAGGGGACCCCCGCGTCCTGACTTTC
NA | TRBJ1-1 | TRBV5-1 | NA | CASSLQGMNTEAFF | TGCGCCAGCAGCTTGCAGGGGATGAACACTGAAGCTTTCTTT
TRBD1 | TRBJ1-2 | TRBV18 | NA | CASSPGGQGDYGYTF | TGTGCCAGCTCACCAGGAGGACAGGGTGACTATGGCTACACCTTC
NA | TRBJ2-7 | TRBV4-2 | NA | CASSSQLAGSYEQYF | TGTGCCAGCAGCTCCCAACTGGCGGGATCCTACGAGCAGTACTTC
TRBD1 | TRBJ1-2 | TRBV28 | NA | CASSPYRGPAYGYTF | TGTGCCAGCAGTCCTTACAGGGGCCCGGCGTATGGCTACACCTTC
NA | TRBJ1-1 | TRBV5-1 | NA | CASSFYENTEAFF | TGCGCCAGCAGCTTCTACGAGAACACTGAAGCTTTCTTT
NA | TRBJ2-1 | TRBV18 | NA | CASSPGHPTQWEQFF | TGTGCCAGCTCACCCGGTCATCCGACACAATGGGAGCAGTTCTTC
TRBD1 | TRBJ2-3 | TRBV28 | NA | CASSGQGRQYF | TGTGCCAGCTCGGGACAGGGGAGGCAGTATTTT
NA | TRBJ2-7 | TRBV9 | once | CASSKEPASYEQYF | TGTGCCAGCAGCAAGGAGCCGGCCTCCTACGAGCAGTACTTC
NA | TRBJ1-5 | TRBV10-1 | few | CASSESLAQPQHF | TGCGCCAGCAGTGAGTCATTGGCTCAGCCCCAGCATTTT
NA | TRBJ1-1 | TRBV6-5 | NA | CASSYSDSLNTEAFF | TGTGCCAGCAGTTACTCTGACTCCCTGAACACTGAAGCTTTCTTT
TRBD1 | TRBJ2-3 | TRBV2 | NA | CASGPGQGADTQYF | TGTGCCAGCGGGCCCGGACAGGGGGCAGATACGCAGTATTTT
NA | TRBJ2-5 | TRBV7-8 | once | CASSLFGGSETQYF | TGTGCCAGCAGCTTATTTGGGGGCTCGGAGACCCAGTACTTC
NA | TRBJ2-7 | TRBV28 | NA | CASSRKIYEQYF | TGTGCCAGCAGTCGAAAAATATACGAGCAGTACTTC
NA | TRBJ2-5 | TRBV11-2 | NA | CASSAGLETQYF | TGTGCCAGCAGCGCAGGGTTGGAGACCCAGTACTTC
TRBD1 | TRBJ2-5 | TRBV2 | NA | CASSSGTGVETQYF | TGTGCCAGCAGTTCCGGGACAGGGGTCGAGACCCAGTACTTC
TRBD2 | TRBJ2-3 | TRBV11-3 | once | CASSLSAGMTDTQYF | TGTGCCAGCAGCCTCTCAGCGGGGATGACAGATACGCAGTATTTT
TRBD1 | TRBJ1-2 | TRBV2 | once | CASSGRTGREAGYTF | TGTGCCAGCAGTGGACGGACAGGGAGAGAGGCTGGCTACACCTTC
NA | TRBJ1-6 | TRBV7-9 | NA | CASSEQSSYNSPLHF | TGTGCCAGCAGCGAACAGAGCTCCTATAATTCCCCCCTCCACTTT
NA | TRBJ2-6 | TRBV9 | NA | CASSVSPRGGIGANVLTF | TGTGCCAGCAGCGTTAGCCCGAGGGGGGGAATAGGGGCCAACGTCCTGACTTTC
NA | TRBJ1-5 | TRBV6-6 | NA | CASRAAYSNQPQHF | TGTGCCAGCAGGGCCGCTTATAGCAATCAGCCCCAGCATTTT
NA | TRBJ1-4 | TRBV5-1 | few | CASSLDGPPRRELFF | TGCGCCAGCAGCTTGGATGGTCCGCCGCGTCGGGAACTGTTTTTT